This section outlines one T cell receptor (beta chain) sequence together with its context. With 0 bases removed from V and 9 bases from J, the gap between germline ends came to 13 bases. The CDR3 loop spans 14 amino acids. Germline CDR1 and CDR2: SGDLS and YYNGEE. The record originates from a study of blood T cell repertoires in COVID-19. Measured with immunoSEQ multiplex PCR; TCRdb has only the in-frame clones, and not every one. The sample includes over 300,000 clones, 90% seen only once; the top ten take about 6.5%. The specimen sequenced was peripheral blood. The receptor comes from a man aged 18 to 30 with active or convalescent COVID-19. J is TRBJ1-5 and V is TRBV9, with a possible D match to TRBD1 (6 bases). The CDR3 is CASSVEGAGVPQHF. The CDR3 DNA reads TGTGCCAGCAGCGTAGAGGGAGCAGGGGTGCCCCAGCATTTT.